What follows describes a single T cell receptor (beta chain). The sample belongs to a study of blood T cell repertoires in COVID-19. Study context: Both acute and convalescent COVID-19 samples were obtained from the United States, Italy and Spain. PBMCs, B-cell-depleted T cells, or T cells were the source of the cDNA or gDNA that made up the material.

This CDR3 has 14 amino acids. Germline CDR1 is SGHDT and CDR2 is YYEEEE. V dropped 2 bases and J dropped 7; count of bases not matched to a gene: 6. Per the original data handling: Quantification of nucleated cells was approximated via reference gene primer amplification. The protocol was immunoSEQ multiplex PCR, while the TCRdb copy is restricted to in-frame clones and leaves out a portion. V and J calls and clone size are copied from that table; D and trimming were computed from the DNA. The repertoire consists of about 280,000 clones, with roughly 85% occurring once and the leading ten covering approximately 9%.

The chain combines TRBV5-6 with TRBJ1-2, with 9 bases matching TRBD1. This clonotype was sampled from a woman aged 50 to 65 who had recovered from COVID-19. Input material: peripheral blood. Here the CDR3 reads CASSFNRGLIGYTF. CDR3 DNA sequence: TGTGCCAGCAGCTTCAACAGGGGGCTGATTGGCTACACCTTC.